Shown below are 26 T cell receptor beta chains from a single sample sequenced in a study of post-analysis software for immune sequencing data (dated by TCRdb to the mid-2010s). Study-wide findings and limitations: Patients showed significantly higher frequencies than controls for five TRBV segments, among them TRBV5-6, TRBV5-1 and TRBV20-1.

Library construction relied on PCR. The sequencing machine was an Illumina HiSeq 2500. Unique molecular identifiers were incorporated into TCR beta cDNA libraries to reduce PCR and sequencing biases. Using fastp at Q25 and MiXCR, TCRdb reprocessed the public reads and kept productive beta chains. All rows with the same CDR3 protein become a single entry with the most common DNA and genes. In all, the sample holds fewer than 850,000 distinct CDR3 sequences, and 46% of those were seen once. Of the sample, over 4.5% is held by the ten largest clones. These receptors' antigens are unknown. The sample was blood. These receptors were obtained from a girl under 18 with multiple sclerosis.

CDR3 loop: CASSGAGGMGNEQFF. In DNA form, the CDR3 reads TGTGCCAGCTCAGGAGCGGGAGGAATGGGCAATGAGCAGTTCTTC. The J gene is TRBJ2-1, the V gene TRBV7-3; 9 nucleotides agree with TRBD2. The CDR3 is made up of 15 amino acids. J was trimmed by 6 bases and V by 8 bases; bases with no gene match: 11. Germline values: CDR1 SGHTA, CDR2 FQGTGA.

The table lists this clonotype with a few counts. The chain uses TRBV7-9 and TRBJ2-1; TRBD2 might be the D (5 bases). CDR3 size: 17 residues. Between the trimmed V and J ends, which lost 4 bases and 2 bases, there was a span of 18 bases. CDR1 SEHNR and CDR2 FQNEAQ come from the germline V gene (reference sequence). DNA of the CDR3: TGTGCCAGCAGCTCCCCCGTCGAGGGAGTCACCTACAATGAGCAGTTCTTC. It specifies CASSSPVEGVTYNEQFF. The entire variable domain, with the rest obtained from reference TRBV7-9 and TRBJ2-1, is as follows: DTGVSQNPRHKITKRGQNVTFRCDPISEHNRLYWYRQTLGQGPEFLTYFQNEAQLEKSRLLSDRFSAERPKGSFSTLEIQRTEQGDSAMYLCASSSPVEGVTYNEQFFGPGTRLTVL.

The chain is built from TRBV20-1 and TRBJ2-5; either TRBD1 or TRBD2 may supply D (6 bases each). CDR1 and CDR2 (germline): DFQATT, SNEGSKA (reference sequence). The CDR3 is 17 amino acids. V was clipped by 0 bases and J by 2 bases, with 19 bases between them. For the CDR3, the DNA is TGCAGTGCTAGAGATTATCTCGGGCGAGGGGGGCAAGAGACCCAGTACTTC. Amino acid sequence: CSARDYLGRGGQETQYF.

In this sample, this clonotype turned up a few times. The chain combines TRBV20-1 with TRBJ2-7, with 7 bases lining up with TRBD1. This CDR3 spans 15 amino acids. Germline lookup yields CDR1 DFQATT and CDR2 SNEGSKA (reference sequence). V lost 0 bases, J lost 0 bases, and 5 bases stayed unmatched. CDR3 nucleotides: TGCAGTGCTAGAGATCAGGGGGTGAGCTCCTACGAGCAGTACTTC. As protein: CSARDQGVSSYEQYF.

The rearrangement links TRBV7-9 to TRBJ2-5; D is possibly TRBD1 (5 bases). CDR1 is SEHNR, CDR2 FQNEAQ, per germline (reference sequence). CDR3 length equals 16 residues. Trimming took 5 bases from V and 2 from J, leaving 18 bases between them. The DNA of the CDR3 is TGTGCCAGCAGCACCCCGTGGGGCGGAACTCAAGAGACCCAGTACTTC. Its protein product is CASSTPWGGTQETQYF.

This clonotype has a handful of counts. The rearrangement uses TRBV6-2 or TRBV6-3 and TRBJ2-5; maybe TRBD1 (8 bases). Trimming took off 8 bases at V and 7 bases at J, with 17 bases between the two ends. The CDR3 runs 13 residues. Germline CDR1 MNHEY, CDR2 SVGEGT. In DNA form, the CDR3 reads TGTGCCAGCGCAGGGGGCGCGGGAGCGACCCAGTACTTC. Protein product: CASAGGAGATQYF.

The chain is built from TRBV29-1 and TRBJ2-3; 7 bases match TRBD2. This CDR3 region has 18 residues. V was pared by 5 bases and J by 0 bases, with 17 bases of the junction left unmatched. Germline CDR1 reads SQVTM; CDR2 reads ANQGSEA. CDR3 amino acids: CSVPWPSSGPTSTDTQYF. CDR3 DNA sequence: TGCAGCGTTCCGTGGCCAAGTAGCGGGCCCACTAGCACAGATACGCAGTATTTT.

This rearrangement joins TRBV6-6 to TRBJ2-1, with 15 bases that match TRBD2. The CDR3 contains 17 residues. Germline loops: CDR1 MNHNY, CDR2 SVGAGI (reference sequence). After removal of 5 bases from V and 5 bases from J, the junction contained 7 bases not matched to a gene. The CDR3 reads CASSRAGTSGRHNEQFF. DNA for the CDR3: TGTGCCAGCAGTCGGGCCGGGACTAGCGGGAGGCACAATGAGCAGTTCTTC.

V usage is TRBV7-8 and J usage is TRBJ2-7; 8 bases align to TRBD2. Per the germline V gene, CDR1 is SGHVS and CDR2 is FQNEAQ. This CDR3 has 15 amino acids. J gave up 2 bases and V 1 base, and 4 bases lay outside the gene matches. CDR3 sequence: CASSLVGAGAYEQYF. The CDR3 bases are TGTGCCAGCAGCTTAGTGGGAGCGGGAGCCTACGAGCAGTACTTC.

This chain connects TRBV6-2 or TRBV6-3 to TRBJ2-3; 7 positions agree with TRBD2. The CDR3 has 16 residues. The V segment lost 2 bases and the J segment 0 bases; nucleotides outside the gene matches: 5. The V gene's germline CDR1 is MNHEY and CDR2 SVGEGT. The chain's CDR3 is CASSYILAVSTDTQYF. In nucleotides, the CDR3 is TGTGCCAGCAGTTACATCCTAGCGGTTAGCACAGATACGCAGTATTTT.

CDR3 protein: CASRDRENIQYF. The CDR3 DNA sequence: TGCGCCAGCAGGGACAGAGAAAACATTCAGTACTTC. This rearrangement joins TRBV5-1 to TRBJ2-4, with D tentatively TRBD1 (6 bases). The CDR3 runs 12 residues. Trimming removed 5 bases from V and 5 bases from J, with 8 bases in between. Germline V gene data show CDR1 as SGHRS and CDR2 as YFSETQ.

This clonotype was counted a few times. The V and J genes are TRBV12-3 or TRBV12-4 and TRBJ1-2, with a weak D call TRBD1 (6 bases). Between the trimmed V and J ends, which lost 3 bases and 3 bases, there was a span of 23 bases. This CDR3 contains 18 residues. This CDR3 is CASSFGSGWGAEYYGYTF. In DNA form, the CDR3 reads TGTGCCAGCAGTTTCGGCAGCGGGTGGGGGGCTGAGTACTATGGCTACACCTTC.

CDR3 sequence: CATSRDPGRDGYTF. The CDR3 coding sequence is TGTGCCACCAGCAGAGACCCAGGGAGGGATGGCTACACCTTC. The chain joins TRBV15 to TRBJ1-2; TRBD1 is a possible D gene (5 bases). The CDR3 consists of 14 residues. Germline V gives CDR1 LNHNV, CDR2 YYDKDF (reference sequence). With 0 bases removed from V and 6 bases from J, the gap between germline ends came to 11 bases. Based on the CDR3 plus reference TRBV15 and TRBJ1-2, the full variable domain is DAMVIQNPRYQVTQFGKPVTLSCSQTLNHNVMYWYQQKSSQAPKLLFHYYDKDFNNEADTPDNFQSRRPNTSFCFLDIRSPGLGDTAMYLCATSRDPGRDGYTFGSGTRLTVV.

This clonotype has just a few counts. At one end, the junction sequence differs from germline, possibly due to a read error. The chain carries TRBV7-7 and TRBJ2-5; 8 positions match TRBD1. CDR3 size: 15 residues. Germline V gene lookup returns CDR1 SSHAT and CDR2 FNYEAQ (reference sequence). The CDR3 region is CASSMDRDRQETQYF. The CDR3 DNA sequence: TGTGCTAGCAGCATGGACAGGGACCGTCAAGAGACCCAGTACTTC.

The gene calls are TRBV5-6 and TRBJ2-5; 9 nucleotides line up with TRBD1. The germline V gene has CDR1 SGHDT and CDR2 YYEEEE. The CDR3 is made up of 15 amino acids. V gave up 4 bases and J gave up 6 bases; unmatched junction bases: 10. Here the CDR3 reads CASSTGTGSYKTQYF. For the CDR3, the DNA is TGTGCCAGCAGCACGGGGACAGGGAGTTATAAGACCCAGTACTTC.

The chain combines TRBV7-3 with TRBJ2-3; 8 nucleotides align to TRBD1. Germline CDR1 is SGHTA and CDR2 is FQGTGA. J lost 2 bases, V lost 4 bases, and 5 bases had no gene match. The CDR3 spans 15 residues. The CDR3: CASSSSDRATDTQYF. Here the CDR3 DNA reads TGTGCCAGCAGCTCCTCGGACAGGGCCACAGATACGCAGTATTTT.

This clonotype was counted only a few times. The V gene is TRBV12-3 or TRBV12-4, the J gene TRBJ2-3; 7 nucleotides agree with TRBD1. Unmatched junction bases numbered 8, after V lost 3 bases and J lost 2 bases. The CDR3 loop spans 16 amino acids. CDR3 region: CASSLSRTGSTDTQYF. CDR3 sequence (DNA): TGTGCCAGCAGTTTGTCGCGGACAGGCTCCACAGATACGCAGTATTTT.

The CDR3 nucleotides read TGCAGCGTTGAAGGTGGTATTGAGCAGTTCTTC. This sequence encodes CSVEGGIEQFF. This chain connects TRBV29-1 to TRBJ2-1, with unresolved D. Trimming shortened V by 1 base and J by 9 bases, and 7 bases separated the two germline ends. This CDR3 region has 11 residues. The germline CDR1 and CDR2 sequences are SQVTM and ANQGSEA.

The CDR3 nucleotides are TGTGCCAGCAGTGCCTGGGACCGGATCTACGAGCAGTACTTC. It translates to CASSAWDRIYEQYF. The chain recombines TRBV27 with TRBJ2-7; either TRBD1 or TRBD2 may supply D (5 bases each). The CDR3 runs 14 residues. Trimming cost V 5 bases and J 3 bases, with 14 bases left between them. Germline V gene sequence: CDR1 MNHEY, CDR2 SMNVEV (reference sequence).

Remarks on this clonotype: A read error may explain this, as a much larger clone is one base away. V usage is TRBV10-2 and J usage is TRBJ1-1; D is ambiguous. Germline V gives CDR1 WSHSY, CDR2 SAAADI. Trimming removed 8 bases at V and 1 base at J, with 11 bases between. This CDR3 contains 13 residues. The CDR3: CASAVTENTEAFF. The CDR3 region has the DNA TGCGCCAGCGCGGTGACCGAGAACACTGAAGCTTTCTTT.

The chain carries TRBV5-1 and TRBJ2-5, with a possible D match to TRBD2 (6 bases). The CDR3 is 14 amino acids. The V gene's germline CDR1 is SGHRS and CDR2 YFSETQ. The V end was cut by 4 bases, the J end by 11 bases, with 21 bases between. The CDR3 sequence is CASSRIGGSPEQYF. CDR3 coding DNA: TGCGCCAGCAGCCGGATTGGGGGGTCACCAGAGCAGTACTTC.

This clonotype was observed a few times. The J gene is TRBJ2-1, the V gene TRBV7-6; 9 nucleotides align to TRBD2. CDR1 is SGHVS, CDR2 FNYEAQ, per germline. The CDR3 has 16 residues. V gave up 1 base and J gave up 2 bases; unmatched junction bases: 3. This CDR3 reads CASSLVAGDTYNEQFF. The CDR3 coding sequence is TGTGCCAGCAGCTTAGTAGCGGGAGACACCTACAATGAGCAGTTCTTC.

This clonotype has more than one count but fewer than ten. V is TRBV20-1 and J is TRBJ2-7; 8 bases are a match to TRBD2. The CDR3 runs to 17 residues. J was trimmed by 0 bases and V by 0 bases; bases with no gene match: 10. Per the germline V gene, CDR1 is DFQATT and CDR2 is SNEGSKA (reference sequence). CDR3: CSARDITSGGSSYEQYF. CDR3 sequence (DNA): TGCAGTGCTAGAGATATAACTAGCGGAGGGAGCTCCTACGAGCAGTACTTC.

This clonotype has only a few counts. DNA of the CDR3: TGTGCCAGCAGCGTAGGGGGGACTAGCGGGCCCACAGATACGCAGTATTTT. Translated: CASSVGGTSGPTDTQYF. V usage is TRBV9 and J usage is TRBJ2-3, with 12 bases aligning to TRBD2. CDR3 length: 17 amino acids. Trimming removed 0 bases from V and 2 bases from J; junction bases left unmatched: 4. Germline V gives CDR1 SGDLS, CDR2 YYNGEE.

CDR3 bases: TGTGCCACCAGTGGGTACTCATCATTATACAATGAGCAGTTCTTC. Protein product: CATSGYSSLYNEQFF. The chain combines TRBV24-1 with TRBJ2-1; D gene uncertain. The CDR3 extends over 15 amino acids. Trimming removed 5 bases from V and 4 bases from J, with 14 bases in between. In germline, CDR1 is KGHDR, CDR2 SFDVKD.

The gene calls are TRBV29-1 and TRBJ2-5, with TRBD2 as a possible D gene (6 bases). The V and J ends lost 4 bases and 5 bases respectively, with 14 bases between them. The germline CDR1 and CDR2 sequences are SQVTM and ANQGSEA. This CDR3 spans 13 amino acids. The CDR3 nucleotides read TGCAGCGTTGTATGGGGGGTGGAGGAGACCCAGTACTTC. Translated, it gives CSVVWGVEETQYF.